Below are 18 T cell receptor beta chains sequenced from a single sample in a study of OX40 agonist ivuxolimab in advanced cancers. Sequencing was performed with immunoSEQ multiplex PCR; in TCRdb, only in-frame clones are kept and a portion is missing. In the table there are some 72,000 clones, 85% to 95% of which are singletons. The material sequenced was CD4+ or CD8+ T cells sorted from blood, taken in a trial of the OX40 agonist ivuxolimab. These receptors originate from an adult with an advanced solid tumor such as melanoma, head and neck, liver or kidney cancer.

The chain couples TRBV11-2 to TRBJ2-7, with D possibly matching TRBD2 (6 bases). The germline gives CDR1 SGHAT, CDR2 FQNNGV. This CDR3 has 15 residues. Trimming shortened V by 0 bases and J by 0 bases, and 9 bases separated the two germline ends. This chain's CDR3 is CASSLEAGSSYEQYF. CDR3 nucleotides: TGTGCCAGCAGCTTAGAGGCCGGGAGCTCCTACGAGCAGTACTTC.

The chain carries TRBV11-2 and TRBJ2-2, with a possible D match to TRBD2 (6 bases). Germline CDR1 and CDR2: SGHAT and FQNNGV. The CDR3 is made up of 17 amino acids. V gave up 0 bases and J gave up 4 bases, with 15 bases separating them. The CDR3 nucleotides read TGTGCCAGCAGCTTAGATCGGTGGAGGGCGGTCACCGGGGAGCTGTTTTTT. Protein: CASSLDRWRAVTGELFF.

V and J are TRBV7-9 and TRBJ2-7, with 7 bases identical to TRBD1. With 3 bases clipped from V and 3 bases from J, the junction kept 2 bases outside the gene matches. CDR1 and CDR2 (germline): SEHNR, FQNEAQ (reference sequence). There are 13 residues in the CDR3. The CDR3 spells CASSFGQDYEQYF. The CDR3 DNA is TGTGCCAGCAGCTTTGGACAGGACTACGAGCAGTACTTC.

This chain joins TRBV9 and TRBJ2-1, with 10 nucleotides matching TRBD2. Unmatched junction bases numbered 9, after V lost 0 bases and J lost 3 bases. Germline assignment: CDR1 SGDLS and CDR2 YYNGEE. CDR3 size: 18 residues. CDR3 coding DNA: TGTGCCAGCAGCGTAGTACTAGCGGGGAAGGGTCTCTACAATGAGCAGTTCTTC. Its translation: CASSVVLAGKGLYNEQFF.

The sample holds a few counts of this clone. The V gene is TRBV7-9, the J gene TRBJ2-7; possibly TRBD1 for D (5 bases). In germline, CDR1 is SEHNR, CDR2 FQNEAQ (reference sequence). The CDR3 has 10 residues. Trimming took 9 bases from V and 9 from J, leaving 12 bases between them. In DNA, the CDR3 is TGTGCCAGTGGGGCCCTGGGGCAGTACTTC. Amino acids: CASGALGQYF.

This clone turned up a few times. The CDR3 sequence is CASSLQGVDYGYTF. The CDR3 DNA follows: TGCGCCAGCAGCCTTCAGGGGGTTGACTATGGCTACACCTTC. The chain couples TRBV4-3 to TRBJ1-2; 7 bases are a match to TRBD1. The CDR3 consists of 14 residues. Per germline, CDR1 LGHNA and CDR2 YSLEER. V dropped 4 bases and J dropped 3; count of bases not matched to a gene: 5.

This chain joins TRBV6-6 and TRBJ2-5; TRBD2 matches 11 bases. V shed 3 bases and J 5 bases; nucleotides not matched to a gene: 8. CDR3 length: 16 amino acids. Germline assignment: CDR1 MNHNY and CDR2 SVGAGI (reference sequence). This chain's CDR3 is CASSYYSGGAEETQYF. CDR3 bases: TGTGCCAGCAGTTATTATAGCGGGGGGGCCGAGGAGACCCAGTACTTC.

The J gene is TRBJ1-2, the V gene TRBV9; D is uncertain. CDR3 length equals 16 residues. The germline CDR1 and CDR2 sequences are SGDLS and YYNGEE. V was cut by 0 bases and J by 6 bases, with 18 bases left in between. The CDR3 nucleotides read TGTGCCAGCAGCGTAGGACGGGTGGTTTCAGGCGATGGCTACACCTTC. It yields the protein CASSVGRVVSGDGYTF.

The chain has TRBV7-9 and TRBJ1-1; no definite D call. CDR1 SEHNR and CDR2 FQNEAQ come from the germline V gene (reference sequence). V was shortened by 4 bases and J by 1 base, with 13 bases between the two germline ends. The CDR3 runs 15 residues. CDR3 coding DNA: TGTGCCAGCAGCTCACTCGGTACGCCGAACACTGAAGCTTTCTTT. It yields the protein CASSSLGTPNTEAFF.

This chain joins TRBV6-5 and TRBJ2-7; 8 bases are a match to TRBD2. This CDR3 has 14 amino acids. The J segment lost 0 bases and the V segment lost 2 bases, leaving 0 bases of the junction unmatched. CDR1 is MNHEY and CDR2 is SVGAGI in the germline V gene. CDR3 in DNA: TGTGCCAGCAGTTACGCGGGGGGCTCCTACGAGCAGTACTTC. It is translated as CASSYAGGSYEQYF.

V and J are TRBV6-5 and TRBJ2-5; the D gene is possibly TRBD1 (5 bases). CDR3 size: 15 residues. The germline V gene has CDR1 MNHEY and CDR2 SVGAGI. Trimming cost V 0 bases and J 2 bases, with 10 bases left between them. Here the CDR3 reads CASSYSGQGQETQYF. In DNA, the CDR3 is TGTGCCAGCAGTTACTCGGGGCAGGGACAAGAGACCCAGTACTTC.

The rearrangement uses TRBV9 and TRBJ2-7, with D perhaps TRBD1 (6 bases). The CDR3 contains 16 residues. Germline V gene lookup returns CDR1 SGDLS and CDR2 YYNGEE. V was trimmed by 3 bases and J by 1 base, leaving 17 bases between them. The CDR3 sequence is CASSGNRETPSYEQYF. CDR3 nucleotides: TGTGCCAGCAGCGGGAACAGGGAGACCCCTTCCTACGAGCAGTACTTC.

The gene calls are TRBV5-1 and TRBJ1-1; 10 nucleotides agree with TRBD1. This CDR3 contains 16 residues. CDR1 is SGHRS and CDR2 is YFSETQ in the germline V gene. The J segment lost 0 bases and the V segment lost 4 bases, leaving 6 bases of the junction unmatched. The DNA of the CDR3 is TGCGCCAGCAGCGACCGGGACAGGGGTATGAACACTGAAGCTTTCTTT. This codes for CASSDRDRGMNTEAFF.

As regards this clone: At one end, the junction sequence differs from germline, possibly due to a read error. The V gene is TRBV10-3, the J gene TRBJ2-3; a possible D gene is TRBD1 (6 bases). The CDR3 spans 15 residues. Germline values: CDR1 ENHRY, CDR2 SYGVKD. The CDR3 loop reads CAINEAFQGTDTQYF. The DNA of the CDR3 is TGTGCCATCAATGAGGCCTTCCAGGGGACGGATACGCAGTATTTT.

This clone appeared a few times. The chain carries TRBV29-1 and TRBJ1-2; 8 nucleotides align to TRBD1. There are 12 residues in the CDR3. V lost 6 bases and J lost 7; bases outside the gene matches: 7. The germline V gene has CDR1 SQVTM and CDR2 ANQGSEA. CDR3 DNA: TGCAGCGTCCAGGGGGCTATAAGTGGCTACACCTTC. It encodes CSVQGAISGYTF. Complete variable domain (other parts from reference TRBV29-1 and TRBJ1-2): SAVISQKPSRDICQRGTSLTIQCQVDSQVTMMFWYRQQPGQSLTLIATANQGSEATYESGFVIDKFPISRPNLTFSTLTVSNMSPEDSSIYLCSVQGAISGYTFGSGTRLTVV.

CDR3 region: CASSPYSKDEQYF. CDR3 nucleotide sequence: TGTGCCAGCAGCCCCTACAGTAAAGACGAGCAGTACTTC. V and J are TRBV13 and TRBJ2-7; D is unresolved. V gave up 5 bases and J gave up 5 bases, with 13 bases separating them. The CDR3 sequence is 13 residues long. Germline V gene sequence: CDR1 PRHDT, CDR2 FYEKMQ (reference sequence).

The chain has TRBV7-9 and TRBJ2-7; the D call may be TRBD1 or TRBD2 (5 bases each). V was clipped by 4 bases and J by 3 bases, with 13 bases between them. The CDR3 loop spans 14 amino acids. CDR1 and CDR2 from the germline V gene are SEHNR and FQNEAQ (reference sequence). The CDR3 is CASSSGTQVYEQYF. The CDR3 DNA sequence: TGTGCCAGCAGCTCCGGGACGCAGGTCTACGAGCAGTACTTC.

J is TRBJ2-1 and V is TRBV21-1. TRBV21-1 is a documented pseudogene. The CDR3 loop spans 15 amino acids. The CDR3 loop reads CAVPLGYSSYNEQFF. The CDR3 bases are TGTGCCGTACCGTTAGGTTATAGCTCCTACAATGAGCAGTTCTTC.